This T cell receptor (beta chain) was captured by sequencing in a study of T cell clonality in common variable immunodeficiency. Study-wide findings and caveats: Fewer deletions and N-nucleotide insertions were reportedly seen in common variable immunodeficiency TCR beta sequences. Fewer TCRbeta clones were shared among CVID subjects than controls. TCRbeta clonality was increased in CVID versus healthy controls.

The germline gives CDR1 SNHLY, CDR2 FYNNEI. There are 14 residues in the CDR3. Trimming took 6 bases from V and 2 from J; bases not matched to a gene: 0. Profiled with immunoSEQ multiplex PCR; TCRdb holds only in-frame clones, not every one. Singletons are absent from the sample, which has tens of thousands of clones. This clone occurred many times. Its specificity is unknown. The DNA ends 3 residues before the CDR3 does, and the rest of the CDR3 is filled in from the germline J gene. Blood samples were heparinized, roughly 5 to 9 ml per donor. The receptor was derived from a person aged 18-69 years in good health. The chain combines TRBV2 with TRBJ2-2; 10 positions match TRBD2. Specimen: peripheral blood mononuclear cells. Partial CDR3 DNA: TGTGCCAGCAGACTAGCGGGAAACACCGGGGAG. Protein sequence: CASRLAGNTGE. The whole CDR3 sequence is CASRLAGNTGELFF.